This T cell receptor (beta chain) is from a study of circulating and synovial CD4+ cells in juvenile arthritis. Study-wide points: Some such blood samples were as oligoclonal as synovium.

There are 15 residues in the CDR3. From germline, CDR1 is MDHEN and CDR2 SYDVKM. The V gene end was trimmed by 7 bases and the J gene end by 5 bases; junction bases not matched to a gene: 10. Regarding this clone: What it recognizes is unknown.

Profiled with immunoSEQ multiplex PCR; TCRdb holds only in-frame clones, not every one. The sample shows some 35,000 clones, nearly 97% of them seen only once. This sequence originates from a human donor with juvenile idiopathic arthritis. Sequencing was done on a sample of CD4+ T cells from blood. This sequence joins TRBV28 and TRBJ2-3; 9 positions agree with TRBD2. The CDR3 is CASTAGGVGRDTQYF. The CDR3 DNA follows: TGTGCCAGCACGGCGGGAGGGGTTGGAAGAGATACGCAGTATTTT.